The rows below give T cell receptor beta chains drawn from one sample of a study of identifying expanded T cells in peripheral blood. The assay was immunoSEQ multiplex PCR, and TCRdb's table has in-frame clones only and misses some. The sample comprises about 91,000 clones, roughly 90% of which are singletons, and around 4% rests with the top ten. The sample comprised blood. The receptors here all came from a person aged 18 to 69 in good health. Both conserved end residues are part of each CDR3. Each record gives: J gene, clone size, V gene, D gene, CDR3 protein, CDR3 DNA. A D gene is named only where the DNA matches it firmly. Clone size, where shown, is once, few, many, or a class for clones that have expanded.

j_call: TRBJ2-7
clone_size: .
v_call: TRBV7-8
d_call: .
cdr3_aa: CASSLANRWAGLREQYF
cdr3_nt: TGTGCCAGCAGCTTAGCGAATAGGTGGGCAGGGTTAAGGGAGCAGTACTTC

j_call: TRBJ2-1
clone_size: .
v_call: TRBV11-3
d_call: .
cdr3_aa: CASSLVRTASDNEQFF
cdr3_nt: TGTGCCAGCAGCTTAGTGAGGACGGCGAGTGACAATGAGCAGTTCTTC

j_call: TRBJ1-2
clone_size: few
v_call: TRBV19
d_call: .
cdr3_aa: CASSARDAVNYGYTF
cdr3_nt: TGTGCCAGTAGTGCCCGGGACGCAGTTAACTATGGCTACACCTTC

j_call: TRBJ2-7
clone_size: .
v_call: TRBV2
d_call: .
cdr3_aa: CASEADTYEQYF
cdr3_nt: TGTGCCAGCGAAGCGGACACCTACGAGCAGTACTTC

j_call: TRBJ1-1
clone_size: .
v_call: TRBV27
d_call: .
cdr3_aa: CASSLSGRGKGNTEAFF
cdr3_nt: TGTGCCAGCAGTTTATCTGGCAGGGGAAAGGGGAACACTGAAGCTTTCTTT

j_call: TRBJ1-2
clone_size: .
v_call: TRBV29-1
d_call: .
cdr3_aa: CSVEPPGTRGYTF
cdr3_nt: TGCAGCGTTGAACCCCCAGGGACTAGGGGCTACACCTTC

j_call: TRBJ2-5
clone_size: .
v_call: TRBV6-1
d_call: .
cdr3_aa: CASSLTGAGETQYF
cdr3_nt: TGTGCCAGCAGTCTTACAGGAGCAGGGGAGACCCAGTACTTC

j_call: TRBJ1-1
clone_size: .
v_call: TRBV19
d_call: TRBD1
cdr3_aa: CASSLGTGSEAFF
cdr3_nt: TGTGCCAGTAGTCTCGGGACAGGGTCTGAAGCTTTCTTT

j_call: TRBJ1-2
clone_size: .
v_call: TRBV18
d_call: .
cdr3_aa: CASASDGGSTAYTF
cdr3_nt: TGTGCCAGCGCATCCGACGGAGGTAGTACAGCCTACACCTTC

j_call: TRBJ2-1
clone_size: few
v_call: TRBV5-3
d_call: .
cdr3_aa: CAQAGGGFSNEQFF
cdr3_nt: TGTGCCCAGGCAGGGGGAGGGTTCTCGAATGAGCAGTTCTTC